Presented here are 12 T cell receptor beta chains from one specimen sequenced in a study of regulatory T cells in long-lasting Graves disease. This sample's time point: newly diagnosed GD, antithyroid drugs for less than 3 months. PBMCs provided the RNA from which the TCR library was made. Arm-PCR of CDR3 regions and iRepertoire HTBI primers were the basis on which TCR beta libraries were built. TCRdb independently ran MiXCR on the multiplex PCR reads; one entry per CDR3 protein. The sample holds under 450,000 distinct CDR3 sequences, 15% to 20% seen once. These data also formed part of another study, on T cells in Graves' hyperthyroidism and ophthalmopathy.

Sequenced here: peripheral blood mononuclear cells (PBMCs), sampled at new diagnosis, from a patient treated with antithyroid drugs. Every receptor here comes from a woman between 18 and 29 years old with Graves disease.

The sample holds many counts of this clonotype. The CDR3 loop is CAWRASGSRETQYF. Written as DNA, the CDR3 is TGTGCCTGGAGGGCTAGCGGGAGTCGGGAGACCCAGTACTTC. V gene TRBV30 combines with J gene TRBJ2-5, with 10 bases lining up with TRBD2. The CDR3 sequence is 14 residues long. With V trimmed by 3 bases and J by 5 bases, 6 bases remained unmatched. Germline V gene lookup returns CDR1 GTSNPN and CDR2 SVGIG (reference sequence).

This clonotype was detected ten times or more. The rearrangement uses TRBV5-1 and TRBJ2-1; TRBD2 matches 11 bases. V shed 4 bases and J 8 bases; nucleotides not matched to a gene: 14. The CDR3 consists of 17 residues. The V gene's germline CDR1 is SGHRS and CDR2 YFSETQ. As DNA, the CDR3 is TGCGCCAGCAGCGCGTCTACTAGCGGGGGCGCTTGGGATGAGCAGTTCTTC. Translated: CASSASTSGGAWDEQFF.

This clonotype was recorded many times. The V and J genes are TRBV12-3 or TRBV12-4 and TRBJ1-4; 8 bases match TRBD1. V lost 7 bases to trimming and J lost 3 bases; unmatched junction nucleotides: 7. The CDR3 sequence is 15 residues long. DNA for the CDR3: TGTGCCAGCACCCTAGGGGGACAGGCTAATGAAAAACTGTTTTTT. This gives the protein CASTLGGQANEKLFF.

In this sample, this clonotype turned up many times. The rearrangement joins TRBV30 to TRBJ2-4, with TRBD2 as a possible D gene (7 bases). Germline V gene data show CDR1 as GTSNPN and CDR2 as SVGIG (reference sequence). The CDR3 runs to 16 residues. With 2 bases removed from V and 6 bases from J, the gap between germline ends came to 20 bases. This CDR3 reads CAWSRGEGGLANIQYF. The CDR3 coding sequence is TGTGCCTGGAGTAGAGGGGAGGGGGGACTTGCAAACATTCAGTACTTC.

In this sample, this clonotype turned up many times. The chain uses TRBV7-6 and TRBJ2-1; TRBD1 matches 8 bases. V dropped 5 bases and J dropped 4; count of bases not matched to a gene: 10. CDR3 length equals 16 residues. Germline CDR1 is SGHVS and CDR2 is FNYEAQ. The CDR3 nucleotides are TGTGCCAGCAGCCCGACCGCCGGGACAGGATACAATGAGCAGTTCTTC. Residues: CASSPTAGTGYNEQFF.

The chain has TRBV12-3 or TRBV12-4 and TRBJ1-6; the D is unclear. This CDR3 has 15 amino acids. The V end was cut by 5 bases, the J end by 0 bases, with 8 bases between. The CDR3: CASSESVSYNSPLHF. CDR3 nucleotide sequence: TGTGCCAGCAGTGAGTCCGTCTCCTATAATTCACCCCTCCACTTT.

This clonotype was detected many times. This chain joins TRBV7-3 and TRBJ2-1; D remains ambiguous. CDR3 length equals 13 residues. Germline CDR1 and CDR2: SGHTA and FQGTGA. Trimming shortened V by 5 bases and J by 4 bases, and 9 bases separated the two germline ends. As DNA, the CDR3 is TGTGCCAGCAGCCCAAACTTTTACAATGAGCAGTTCTTC. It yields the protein CASSPNFYNEQFF.

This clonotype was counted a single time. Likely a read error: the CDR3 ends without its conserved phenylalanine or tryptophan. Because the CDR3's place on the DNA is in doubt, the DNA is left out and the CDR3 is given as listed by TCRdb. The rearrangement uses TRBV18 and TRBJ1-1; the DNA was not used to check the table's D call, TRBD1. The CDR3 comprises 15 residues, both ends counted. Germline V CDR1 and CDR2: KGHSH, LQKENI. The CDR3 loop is CASSPLGQGNTETFL.

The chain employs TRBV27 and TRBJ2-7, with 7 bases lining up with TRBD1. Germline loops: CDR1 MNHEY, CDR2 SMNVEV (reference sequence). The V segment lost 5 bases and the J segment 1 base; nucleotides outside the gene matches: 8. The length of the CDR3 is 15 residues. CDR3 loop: CASSIMDRRSYEQYF. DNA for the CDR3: TGTGCCAGCAGTATAATGGACAGGAGGTCCTACGAGCAGTACTTC.

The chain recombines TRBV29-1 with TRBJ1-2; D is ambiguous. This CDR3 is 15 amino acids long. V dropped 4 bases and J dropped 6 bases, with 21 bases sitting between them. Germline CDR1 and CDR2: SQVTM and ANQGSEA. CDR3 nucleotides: TGCAGCGTTGCTTCTCTGGGTGGGCGCGGAAATGGCTACACCTTC. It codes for CSVASLGGRGNGYTF.

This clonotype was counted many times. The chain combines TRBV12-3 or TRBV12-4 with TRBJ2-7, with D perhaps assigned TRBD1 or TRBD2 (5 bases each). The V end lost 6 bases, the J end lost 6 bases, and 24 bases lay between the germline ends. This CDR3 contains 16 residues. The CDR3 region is CASSPPSGPGWVEQYF. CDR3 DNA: TGTGCCAGCAGCCCTCCTTCGGGACCGGGGTGGGTCGAGCAGTACTTC.

CDR3 coding DNA: TGTGCCTGGAGTGCCGGGACAGGCGCCTCTGAAGCTTTCTTT. Translating it yields CAWSAGTGASEAFF. The V gene is TRBV30, the J gene TRBJ1-1, with TRBD1 matching over 8 bases. Germline loops: CDR1 GTSNPN, CDR2 SVGIG (reference sequence). This CDR3 region has 14 residues. V lost 1 base and J lost 6; bases outside the gene matches: 7.